One sample yielded the 5 T cell receptor beta chains listed below, sequenced in a study of T-cell memory formation after mild COVID-19. From the 5' RACE reads, TCRdb called clonotypes with MiXCR, one entry per CDR3 protein. The sample shows roughly 380,000 distinct CDR3 sequences, around 28% of them seen only once. Input material: PBMCs or a T cell subset sorted from them (not recorded which). These receptors originate from an adult woman who had mild COVID-19 (a few samples of this study predate the infection). Cell type and time point are not known.

This clonotype was observed a single time. V and J are TRBV5-6 and TRBJ1-4; TRBD1 aligns across 12 bases. The CDR3 consists of 16 residues. After removal of 4 bases from V and 8 bases from J, the junction contained 9 bases not matched to a gene. Germline V gives CDR1 SGHDT, CDR2 YYEEEE. The CDR3 here is CASSPLFGTGGEKLFF. For the CDR3, the DNA is TGTGCCAGCAGCCCTCTTTTCGGGACAGGGGGCGAAAAACTGTTTTTT.

J is TRBJ2-5 and V is TRBV5-1; D is perhaps TRBD2 (6 bases). V shed 2 bases and J shed 2 bases, with 7 bases lying between them. This CDR3 region has 13 residues. Germline V gives CDR1 SGHRS, CDR2 YFSETQ. CDR3 loop: CASSFGTQETQYF. CDR3 in DNA: TGCGCCAGCAGCTTTGGGACTCAAGAGACCCAGTACTTC.

V usage is TRBV3-1 and J usage is TRBJ2-4, with TRBD1 matching over 7 bases. V lost 2 bases to trimming and J lost 9 bases; unmatched junction nucleotides: 7. In germline, CDR1 is LGHDT, CDR2 YNNKEL (reference sequence). This CDR3 spans 14 amino acids. The CDR3 DNA sequence: TGTGCCAGCAGCCAATCCGTAGGGGGCACCATTCAGTACTTC. Translating gives CASSQSVGGTIQYF.

A few counts support this clonotype. The chain carries TRBV12-3 or TRBV12-4 and TRBJ2-3, with D uncertain. There are 15 residues in the CDR3. V was pared by 1 base and J by 2 bases, with 10 bases between. The CDR3 here is CASSLGLLATDTQYF. In nucleotides, the CDR3 is TGTGCCAGCAGTTTAGGACTCCTCGCCACAGATACGCAGTATTTT.

This clonotype was observed at least ten times. This sequence joins TRBV12-3 or TRBV12-4 and TRBJ1-2; D not certain. Trimming left V 6 bases short and J 0 bases short, with 11 bases between. The CDR3 is 14 residues long. CDR3 loop: CASRGWSTNYGYTF. The CDR3 bases are TGTGCCAGCAGGGGCTGGAGCACTAACTATGGCTACACCTTC.